This paragraph reports one T cell receptor (beta chain). These data are taken from a study of T cells in localized non-small cell lung cancer. Here immunoSEQ multiplex PCR was the method, and the copy in TCRdb shows in-frame clones only, minus some. The sample records roughly 48,000 clones, 80% being singletons. This material consisted of PBMCs, taken before any cancer treatment. This TCR was recovered from a woman between 40 and 69 years old with stage II lung adenocarcinoma.

This chain's CDR3 is CASSSQTEGILNEQYF. CDR3 DNA sequence: TGTGCCAGCAGTTCACAAACGGAGGGAATCCTGAACGAGCAGTACTTC. This rearrangement joins TRBV28 to TRBJ2-7, with a tentative D call TRBD2 (6 bases). CDR1 is MDHEN, CDR2 SYDVKM, per germline. Trimming removed 4 bases at V and 5 bases at J, with 21 bases between. The CDR3 totals 16 residues.